This T cell receptor (beta chain) was captured by sequencing in a study of molecular identifiers for immune sequencing clone quantification. This clonotype was detected ten times or more. Antigen specificity is unknown. Notes on the study in general: Whereas naive cells kept under 1% of molecules in clones above 20 RNA copies, such clones held over 98% in effectors.

The use of previously described methods and listed TCR primers produced the bulk TCR libraries. Via MiXCR, TCRdb re-called the PCR reads, giving one row per CDR3 protein. The table shows about 510,000 distinct CDR3 sequences, with about 21% occurring only once. The V segment lost 1 base and the J segment 0 bases; nucleotides outside the gene matches: 10. Per the germline V gene, CDR1 is DFQATT and CDR2 is SNEGSKA (reference sequence). This CDR3 has 17 residues. The receptor was derived from a human donor in good health. Some libraries in this study had Jurkat cell RNA spiked in. The specimen sequenced was naive CD8+ T cells from blood, with Jurkat cell RNA spiked in. Subset: FACS-sorted CD8+CD4-CCR7+CD45RA+ naive T cells. This chain joins TRBV20-1 and TRBJ2-7, with TRBD2 identical over 9 bases. The CDR3 loop is CSARGSSGRTHSYEQYF. CDR3 sequence (DNA): TGCAGTGCTAGAGGAAGTAGCGGGAGAACACACTCCTACGAGCAGTACTTC.